This T cell receptor beta chain is drawn from a study of PD-L1 blockade in urothelial cancer. This clone is a singleton in its sample. V gave up 4 bases and J gave up 0 bases; unmatched junction bases: 18. Germline CDR1 reads KGHSH; CDR2 reads LQKENI. The CDR3 length is 21 residues. Time point indicated: pretreatment peripheral blood. Data came from immunoSEQ multiplex PCR; TCRdb stores just in-frame clones and leaves some out. Here the sample spans about 70,000 clones, under 90% being singletons. Sequences were derived from PBMCs, sampled around atezolizumab (anti-PD-L1) treatment. The sequence derives from a man in his 70s with urothelial cancer. This rearrangement joins TRBV18 to TRBJ2-4; 10 bases are shared with TRBD2. The CDR3 bases are TGTGCCAGCTCACAGTTTATGGGGACTAGCGTAAATAAGGTAGCCAAAAACATTCAGTACTTC. This translates into CASSQFMGTSVNKVAKNIQYF.